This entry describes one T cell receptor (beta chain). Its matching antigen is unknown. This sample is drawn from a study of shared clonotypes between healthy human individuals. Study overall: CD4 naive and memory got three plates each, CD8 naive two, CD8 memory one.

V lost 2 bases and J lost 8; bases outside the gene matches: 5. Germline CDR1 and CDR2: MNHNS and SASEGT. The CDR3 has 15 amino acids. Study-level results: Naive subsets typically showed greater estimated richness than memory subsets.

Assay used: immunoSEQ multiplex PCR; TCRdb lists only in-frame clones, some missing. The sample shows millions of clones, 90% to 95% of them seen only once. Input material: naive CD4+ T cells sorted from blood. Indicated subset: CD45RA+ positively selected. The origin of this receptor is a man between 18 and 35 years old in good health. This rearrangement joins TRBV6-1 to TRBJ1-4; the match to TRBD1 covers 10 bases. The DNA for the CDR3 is TGTGCCAGCAGTGAACGGTGGACAGGGGGAGAAAAACTGTTTTTT. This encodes CASSERWTGGEKLFF.